The 27 T cell receptor beta chains presented below share a single source sample, sequenced in a study of memory CD8 T cells in hepatitis C reinfection. As to time point: late/post reinfection, 12 to 24 weeks after detection. No in vitro expansion preceded TCR sequencing of the sorted cells. Here immunoSEQ multiplex PCR was the method, and the copy in TCRdb shows in-frame clones only, minus some. This sample has 4,500 or so clones; roughly 87% occur once, and the top ten carry roughly 26%. What was sequenced was naive CD8+ T cells sorted from blood. These receptor sequences come from a man between 45 and 60 years old with hepatitis C virus infection.

The chain links TRBV6-5 to TRBJ2-1; 9 bases line up with TRBD1. This CDR3 is 14 amino acids long. Germline trimming cut 7 bases from V and 5 bases from J; bases unmatched to any gene: 6. Germline lookup yields CDR1 MNHEY and CDR2 SVGAGI. This CDR3 reads CASNPGQGHNEQFF. CDR3 coding DNA: TGTGCCAGCAACCCGGGACAGGGTCACAATGAGCAGTTCTTC.

This chain links TRBV6-1 with TRBJ2-2; D possibly corresponds to TRBD1 (5 bases). Per germline, CDR1 MNHNS and CDR2 SASEGT. The length of the CDR3 is 17 residues. Deletions cut 1 base from V and 3 bases from J, with 15 bases between. The CDR3 bases are TGTGCCAGCAGTGAAGGGGCAGGGAAACCCCACACCGGGGAGCTGTTTTTT. This sequence encodes CASSEGAGKPHTGELFF.

The chain is built from TRBV4-3 and TRBJ1-5; TRBD1 aligns across 9 bases. The J segment lost 2 bases and the V segment lost 1 base, leaving 0 bases of the junction unmatched. This CDR3 has 15 amino acids. Germline CDR1 LGHNA, CDR2 YSLEER. CDR3: CASSQGTGGNQPQHF. CDR3 nucleotide sequence: TGCGCCAGCAGCCAAGGGACAGGGGGCAATCAGCCCCAGCATTTT.

The CDR3 DNA follows: TGTGCCAGTAGCTCCGGGACTACATACGAGCAGTACTTC. Its translation is CASSSGTTYEQYF. The chain recombines TRBV19 with TRBJ2-7, with 7 bases aligning to TRBD2. V shed 6 bases and J 4 bases; nucleotides not matched to a gene: 6. CDR1 is LNHDA, CDR2 SQIVND, per germline (reference sequence). There are 13 residues in the CDR3.

The chain uses TRBV27 and TRBJ2-7; TRBD1 matches at 8 bases. CDR1 and CDR2 from the germline V gene are MNHEY and SMNVEV (reference sequence). The V segment lost 0 bases and the J segment 1 base; nucleotides outside the gene matches: 5. The CDR3 has 16 residues. DNA of the CDR3: TGTGCCAGCAGTTTATCGACAGGGGAGCTGTCCTACGAGCAGTACTTC. Amino acid sequence: CASSLSTGELSYEQYF.

The chain uses TRBV28 and TRBJ1-1; D is unclear. Germline assignment: CDR1 MDHEN and CDR2 SYDVKM. Trimming pared 5 bases from V and 1 base from J, leaving 14 bases between. The CDR3 spans 15 residues. The CDR3 region is CASSPLSERNTEAFF. The CDR3 DNA follows: TGTGCCAGCAGTCCCCTCTCGGAGAGGAACACTGAAGCTTTCTTT.

This chain uses TRBV11-2 with TRBJ2-7; 8 bases align to TRBD2. From germline, CDR1 is SGHAT and CDR2 FQNNGV. The CDR3 sequence is 15 residues long. V lost 0 bases to trimming and J lost 2 bases; unmatched junction nucleotides: 3. In DNA form, the CDR3 reads TGTGCCAGCAGCTTAGATAGGGGACTAGCCTACGAGCAGTACTTC. Protein product: CASSLDRGLAYEQYF.

The chain is built from TRBV9 and TRBJ2-7; 9 bases agree with TRBD1. Germline V gene lookup returns CDR1 SGDLS and CDR2 YYNGEE. CDR3 length: 14 amino acids. Germline trimming cut 5 bases from V and 5 bases from J; bases unmatched to any gene: 8. The DNA for the CDR3 is TGTGCCAGCAGTACCGGGACAGGGTACAACGAGCAGTACTTC. This translates into CASSTGTGYNEQYF.

This clone was observed a single time. The chain has TRBV29-1 and TRBJ2-2, with 7 bases aligning to TRBD1. From germline, CDR1 is SQVTM and CDR2 ANQGSEA. The CDR3 is made up of 15 amino acids. The V gene end was trimmed by 4 bases and the J gene end by 5 bases; junction bases not matched to a gene: 10. CDR3 protein: CSVGGQGVGTGELFF. CDR3 bases: TGCAGCGTTGGTGGTCAGGGGGTGGGGACCGGGGAGCTGTTTTTT.

The chain couples TRBV19 to TRBJ1-3, with no clear D. This CDR3 contains 15 residues. Germline CDR1 and CDR2: LNHDA and SQIVND (reference sequence). V lost 3 bases, J lost 0 bases, and 9 bases lay in between. CDR3 loop: CASSMKPVSGNTIYF. The CDR3 DNA is TGTGCCAGTAGTATGAAGCCCGTCTCTGGAAACACCATATATTTT.

The chain uses TRBV7-9 and TRBJ2-7; no firm D call. Germline CDR1 reads SEHNR; CDR2 reads FQNEAQ (reference sequence). CDR3 length: 12 residues. Between the trimmed V and J ends, which lost 1 base and 6 bases, there was a span of 7 bases. The CDR3 region is CASSLGTSEQYF. CDR3 coding DNA: TGTGCCAGCAGCTTAGGCACATCCGAGCAGTACTTC.

The gene calls are TRBV28 and TRBJ1-2, with a weak D call TRBD1 (5 bases). CDR3 length: 11 amino acids. Trimming took off 5 bases at V and 7 bases at J, with 8 bases between the two ends. Per the germline V gene, CDR1 is MDHEN and CDR2 is SYDVKM. The CDR3 here is CASSPGGGYTF. The DNA of the CDR3 is TGTGCCAGCAGTCCCGGGGGTGGCTACACCTTC.

The genes are TRBV5-1 and TRBJ2-1, with TRBD1 matching 11 bases. J lost 6 bases, V lost 3 bases, and 5 bases had no gene match. This CDR3 has 15 residues. Per germline, CDR1 SGHRS and CDR2 YFSETQ. CDR3 region: CASSWGQGGSNEQFF. CDR3 DNA sequence: TGCGCCAGCAGCTGGGGACAGGGGGGAAGCAATGAGCAGTTCTTC.

The rearrangement joins TRBV19 to TRBJ2-3, with D maybe TRBD2 (6 bases). The length of the CDR3 is 14 residues. Germline V gene sequence: CDR1 LNHDA, CDR2 SQIVND (reference sequence). V was pared by 5 bases and J by 3 bases, with 12 bases between. CDR3 protein: CASSSSGGTDTQYF. The CDR3 bases are TGTGCCAGTAGTTCCTCCGGGGGAACAGATACGCAGTATTTT.

This clone was seen once. As DNA, the CDR3 is TGTGCCAGCAGCTGGACATTTCAGGGGGACGAGCAGTACTTC. As protein: CASSWTFQGDEQYF. The chain recombines TRBV5-6 with TRBJ2-7; 7 nucleotides line up with TRBD1. This CDR3 contains 14 residues. With 3 bases clipped from V and 5 bases from J, the junction kept 8 bases outside the gene matches. The germline V gene encodes CDR1 SGHDT and CDR2 YYEEEE.

In its sample, this clone was seen once. The chain joins TRBV27 to TRBJ2-7; 11 positions match TRBD2. The CDR3 is 15 amino acids. Germline V gene data show CDR1 as MNHEY and CDR2 as SMNVEV (reference sequence). V gave up 6 bases and J gave up 1 base; unmatched junction bases: 5. CDR3 DNA: TGTGCCAGCAGCGGCGGGACTAGCGGTTCCTACGAGCAGTACTTC. This sequence encodes CASSGGTSGSYEQYF.

J is TRBJ2-3 and V is TRBV5-1; D remains ambiguous. This CDR3 is built from 12 residues. Germline V lookup: CDR1 SGHRS, CDR2 YFSETQ. Trimming cost V 6 bases and J 2 bases, with 7 bases left between them. CDR3 sequence: CASIDITDTQYF. DNA of the CDR3: TGCGCCAGCATCGACATCACAGATACGCAGTATTTT.

The chain combines TRBV5-8 with TRBJ2-2; perhaps TRBD1 as D (6 bases). V was clipped by 4 bases and J by 6 bases, with 16 bases between them. CDR1 and CDR2 from the germline V gene are SGHTS and YDEGEE. This CDR3 comprises 15 residues. The CDR3 protein is CASSLPHRVPGELFF. Here the CDR3 DNA reads TGTGCCAGCAGCCTCCCGCACAGGGTTCCCGGGGAGCTGTTTTTT. Full variable domain (rest looked up from reference TRBV5-8 and TRBJ2-2): EAGVTQSPTHLIKTRGQQATLRCSPISGHTSVYWYQQALGLGLQFLLWYDEGEERNRGNFPPRFSGRQFPNYSSELNVNALELEDSALYLCASSLPHRVPGELFFGEGSRLTVL.

The chain uses TRBV4-1 and TRBJ2-2; the D is unclear. The CDR3 consists of 13 residues. CDR1 is MGHRA and CDR2 is YSYEKL in the germline V gene. The V end was cut by 0 bases, the J end by 6 bases, with 5 bases between. Written as DNA, the CDR3 is TGCGCCAGCAGCCAAGATCCAGCCGGGGAGCTGTTTTTT. Protein: CASSQDPAGELFF.

The chain uses TRBV28 and TRBJ2-1, with 7 bases lining up with TRBD1. CDR1 is MDHEN, CDR2 SYDVKM, per germline. V trimming: 2 bases; J trimming: 4 bases; junction bases outside the gene matches: 14. The CDR3 length is 18 residues. This chain's CDR3 is CASSLIGGLGAGYNEQFF. CDR3 nucleotide sequence: TGTGCCAGCAGTTTAATAGGGGGCCTCGGGGCAGGGTACAATGAGCAGTTCTTC.

A note on this clone: At one end the junction does not follow the germline gene, possibly because of a read error. The rearrangement uses TRBV7-7 and TRBJ2-7, with TRBD2 matching over 7 bases. Germline-derived CDR1 and CDR2 are SSHAT and FNYEAQ (reference sequence). The CDR3 consists of 13 residues. This CDR3 reads CASSPGRGYEQYF. CDR3 DNA: TGTGCTAGCAGCCCTGGGAGGGGCTACGAGCAGTACTTC.

The rearrangement joins TRBV11-1 to TRBJ2-1, with a possible D match to TRBD2 (6 bases). The CDR3 sequence is 15 residues long. Germline V gene data show CDR1 as SGHAT and CDR2 as FQDESV (reference sequence). The V end lost 5 bases, the J end lost 6 bases, and 17 bases lay between the germline ends. CDR3 sequence reads: CASSGVTGSGNEQFF. CDR3 bases: TGTGCCAGCAGCGGGGTTACCGGGAGTGGCAATGAGCAGTTCTTC.

V usage is TRBV4-3 and J usage is TRBJ1-6, with 8 bases matching TRBD1. V lost 2 bases to trimming and J lost 6 bases; unmatched junction nucleotides: 9. This CDR3 contains 17 residues. Germline assignment: CDR1 LGHNA and CDR2 YSLEER. The CDR3, as DNA: TGCGCCAGCAGCCAATCACAGGGGGACGAGTTTAATTCACCCCTCCACTTT. Encoded protein: CASSQSQGDEFNSPLHF.

The table lists this clone with a count of one. A junction end diverges from the germline sequence, so it may reflect a read error. The CDR3 here is CTSSSNMFRDKGSKETQYF. The DNA for the CDR3 is TGTACCAGCAGCTCGAATATGTTCCGGGACAAAGGCTCAAAAGAGACCCAGTACTTC. V usage is TRBV5-6 and J usage is TRBJ2-5, with D tentatively TRBD1 (6 bases). The CDR3 is 19 amino acids. Germline V gives CDR1 SGHDT, CDR2 YYEEEE.

CDR3 in amino acids: CASSYSSGWPEAFF. The CDR3 DNA follows: TGTGCCAGCAGTTACTCATCAGGGTGGCCTGAAGCTTTCTTT. The chain carries TRBV6-5 and TRBJ1-1; perhaps TRBD1 as D (5 bases). This CDR3 is built from 14 residues. Germline values: CDR1 MNHEY, CDR2 SVGAGI. Trimming left V 0 bases short and J 6 bases short, with 11 bases between.

V is TRBV4-3 and J is TRBJ1-1; 8 positions match TRBD1. Germline CDR1 is LGHNA and CDR2 is YSLEER. This CDR3 has 15 amino acids. V lost 4 bases to trimming and J lost 4 bases; unmatched junction nucleotides: 8. The CDR3: CASSLFQGAPTEAFF. As DNA, the CDR3 is TGCGCCAGCAGCCTTTTCCAGGGGGCCCCCACTGAAGCTTTCTTT.

The V call is TRBV28, the J call TRBJ2-3; 11 nucleotides match TRBD2. Germline lookup yields CDR1 MDHEN and CDR2 SYDVKM. The J segment lost 1 base and the V segment lost 5 bases, leaving 11 bases of the junction unmatched. The CDR3 has 18 amino acids. The CDR3 coding sequence is TGTGCCAGCAGTCATCGACTAGCGGGAATTGGAGGCACAGATACGCAGTATTTT. Residues: CASSHRLAGIGGTDTQYF.